This TCR beta chain originates from a study of T cells after posttransplantation cyclophosphamide. Sequenced by immunoSEQ multiplex PCR; TCRdb stores in-frame clones only, minus some. The sample contains roughly 24,000 clones, none of them singletons. The CDR3 runs 15 residues. Looked up from germline, CDR1 is SGHDN and CDR2 is FVKESK. With 0 bases clipped from V and 7 bases from J, the junction kept 7 bases outside the gene matches. This clone was seen at least ten times. The chain couples TRBV14 to TRBJ1-1; TRBD1 matches 8 bases. The sequence derives from a woman aged 55-70 years in good health, CMV-negative, and a related stem cell transplant donor. Input material: PBMCs. CDR3 loop: CASSQDAGGIGEAFF. The DNA of the CDR3 is TGTGCCAGCAGCCAAGACGCAGGGGGCATTGGTGAAGCTTTCTTT.